The next 8 T cell receptor beta chains were all read from a single sample in a study of CD8+ T cells in alopecia areata. Extraction and reverse transcription of RNA yielded cDNA as the sequencing template. TCRdb keeps only in-frame clones here, not all; method: immunoSEQ multiplex PCR. Seen here are 30,000 to 35,000 clones, roughly half observed once, and the top ten hold 40%. Source material: NKG2D-high CD8+ T cells sorted from blood. Source of these receptors: a human donor with alopecia areata.

V usage is TRBV9 and J usage is TRBJ2-7; D remains ambiguous. The germline CDR1 and CDR2 sequences are SGDLS and YYNGEE. Trimming removed 0 bases from V and 5 bases from J, with 12 bases in between. This CDR3 comprises 14 residues. Written as DNA, the CDR3 is TGTGCCAGCAGCGTAGCTCCGGGCCCCCACGAGCAGTACTTC. Residues: CASSVAPGPHEQYF.

The chain employs TRBV2 and TRBJ2-1, with TRBD1 identical over 9 bases. In germline, CDR1 is SNHLY, CDR2 FYNNEI. The CDR3 consists of 20 residues. J gave up 4 bases and V 6 bases, and 22 bases lay outside the gene matches. The CDR3 DNA follows: TGTGCCAGCAGCTCCCCTCCGTTCAGTGTCTTGGGGACAGGGTACAATGAGCAGTTCTTC. It yields the protein CASSSPPFSVLGTGYNEQFF.

The chain joins TRBV7-9 to TRBJ1-1; TRBD1 matches 8 bases. This CDR3 region has 15 residues. Germline V gene sequence: CDR1 SEHNR, CDR2 FQNEAQ (reference sequence). V was clipped by 5 bases and J by 1 base; unmatched bases: 6. The CDR3 loop reads CASSEGTGWNTEAFF. The CDR3 nucleotides read TGTGCCAGCAGCGAAGGGACAGGATGGAACACTGAAGCTTTCTTT.

This clone was counted between two and nine times. V and J are TRBV5-1 and TRBJ2-3, with D unresolved. Germline CDR1 and CDR2: SGHRS and YFSETQ. Trimming left V 1 base short and J 0 bases short, with 12 bases between. This CDR3 region has 16 residues. CDR3 DNA sequence: TGCGCCAGCAGCTTGTTCGGACGGTCGAGCACAGATACGCAGTATTTT. This translates into CASSLFGRSSTDTQYF.

This clone was detected once. The rearrangement uses TRBV27 and TRBJ2-7, with a tentative D call TRBD2 (6 bases). The CDR3 spans 12 residues. V was cut by 8 bases and J by 2 bases, with 10 bases left in between. CDR1 and CDR2 from the germline V gene are MNHEY and SMNVEV (reference sequence). The CDR3 spells CASWEVPYEQYF. The CDR3 DNA is TGTGCCAGCTGGGAGGTTCCCTACGAGCAGTACTTC.

V is TRBV29-1 and J is TRBJ2-7; TRBD1 matches at 8 bases. Germline CDR1 is SQVTM and CDR2 is ANQGSEA. The trim removed 1 base at V and 3 bases at J, leaving 5 bases unmatched. This CDR3 comprises 14 residues. The CDR3 loop reads CSVEGTGIDYEQYF. The CDR3 DNA reads as TGCAGCGTTGAAGGGACAGGGATAGACTACGAGCAGTACTTC.

The V and J genes are TRBV30 and TRBJ2-1; TRBD2 might be the D (5 bases). The CDR3 spans 13 residues. The germline V gene encodes CDR1 GTSNPN and CDR2 SVGIG (reference sequence). V lost 5 bases to trimming and J lost 5 bases, with 13 bases between them. CDR3 nucleotide sequence: TGTGCCTGGGAGGAGGAGGTAAACAATGAGCAGTTCTTC. Translation: CAWEEEVNNEQFF. Full variable domain (outside the CDR3, taken from reference TRBV30 and TRBJ2-1): SQTIHQWPATLVQPVGSPLSLECTVEGTSNPNLYWYRQAAGRGLQLLFYSVGIGQISSEVPQNLSASRPQDRQFILSSKKLLLSDSGFYLCAWEEEVNNEQFFGPGTRLTVL.

V and J are TRBV5-8 and TRBJ2-5; 12 nucleotides match TRBD2. This CDR3 contains 19 residues. Germline V CDR1 and CDR2: SGHTS, YDEGEE. Trimming removed 4 bases from V and 3 bases from J; junction bases left unmatched: 16. The CDR3 DNA follows: TGTGCCAGCAGCCTTCCACTAGCGGGAGGCGGTGGGAGAGAAGAGACCCAGTACTTC. Translation gives CASSLPLAGGGGREETQYF.